This T cell receptor beta chain came from a study of T cell responses to AZD1222 COVID-19 vaccine. Concerning this clone itself: Its antigen remains unknown.

General study findings and limits: Most donors were white British, females outnumbered males, and clonal diversity was possibly underestimated. Two AZD1222 doses significantly raised spike-specific TCR breadth and depth over controls. Vaccine-related CD4 TCRs covered spike, predominating at 160-218 and 743-854.

Sequenced by immunoSEQ multiplex PCR; TCRdb stores in-frame clones only, minus some. The sample consists of approximately 140,000 clones, nearly 95% of them appearing once. This CDR3 comprises 18 residues. CDR1 and CDR2 from the germline V gene are SGHAT and FQNNGV. The V and J ends lost 2 bases and 0 bases respectively, with 17 bases between them. The chain couples TRBV11-2 to TRBJ2-4, with D possibly being TRBD2 (5 bases). This sample comprised peripheral blood, obtained on day 0 of AZD1222 vaccination. The TCR originated in an adult in good health. The CDR3 spells CASSLTRASSLAKNIQYF. The CDR3 DNA is TGTGCCAGCAGCTTAACTAGAGCCAGTTCTCTAGCCAAAAACATTCAGTACTTC.